One T cell receptor (beta chain) is described in this entry. Its antigen is not known. TCRdb keeps only in-frame clones here, not all; method: immunoSEQ multiplex PCR. Here the sample spans about 90,000 clones, approximately 80% being singletons. This specimen comes from a study of radiotherapy plus CTLA-4 blockade in lung cancer. Across the study: Of the patients, 18% showed objective responses and 31% attained disease control.

CDR3 length equals 15 residues. Trimming took 2 bases from V and 5 from J, leaving 16 bases between them. CDR1 and CDR2 (germline): SGHAT, FQDESV (reference sequence). Study observations and caveats: Subsequent to radiotherapy plus ipilimumab, tumor-derived TCR clones underwent expansion in blood.

Receiving focal radiation plus CTLA-4 blockade with ipilimumab were patients who had chemo-refractory metastatic non-small-cell lung cancer. Material: peripheral blood, obtained from a patient treated with radiotherapy plus ipilimumab. This sequence joins TRBV11-1 and TRBJ2-7; a weak D match, TRBD1 (6 bases). The receptor was derived from a human donor with non-small cell lung cancer that progressed on radiotherapy plus ipilimumab. CDR3 in amino acids: CASSLSQGLFHEQYF. CDR3 DNA: TGTGCCAGCAGCTTATCACAGGGTTTATTCCACGAGCAGTACTTC. The entire variable domain, with the rest obtained from reference TRBV11-1 and TRBJ2-7, is as follows: EAEVAQSPRYKITEKSQAVAFWCDPISGHATLYWYRQILGQGPELLVQFQDESVVDDSQLPKDRFSAERLKGVDSTLKIQPAELGDSAMYLCASSLSQGLFHEQYFGPGTRLTVT.